The T cell receptor (beta chain) described here comes from a study of beta chain features in type 1 diabetes. V dropped 5 bases and J dropped 0 bases, with 14 bases sitting between them. The CDR3 runs 15 residues. From germline, CDR1 is MNHEY and CDR2 SMNVEV (reference sequence). Expressed TCRB transcripts were sequenced because the isolated RNA had all been reverse transcribed beforehand. Profiled with immunoSEQ multiplex PCR; TCRdb holds only in-frame clones, not every one. The repertoire holds about 150,000 clones, with about 7.3% as singletons. The chain links TRBV27 to TRBJ2-7, with D possibly being TRBD2 (6 bases). This clonotype was obtained from a young man in good health. The sample comprised central memory CD4+ T cells from blood. CDR3 residues: CASSPVAAISYEQYF. CDR3 nucleotides: TGTGCCAGCAGTCCCGTAGCGGCGATCTCCTACGAGCAGTACTTC.